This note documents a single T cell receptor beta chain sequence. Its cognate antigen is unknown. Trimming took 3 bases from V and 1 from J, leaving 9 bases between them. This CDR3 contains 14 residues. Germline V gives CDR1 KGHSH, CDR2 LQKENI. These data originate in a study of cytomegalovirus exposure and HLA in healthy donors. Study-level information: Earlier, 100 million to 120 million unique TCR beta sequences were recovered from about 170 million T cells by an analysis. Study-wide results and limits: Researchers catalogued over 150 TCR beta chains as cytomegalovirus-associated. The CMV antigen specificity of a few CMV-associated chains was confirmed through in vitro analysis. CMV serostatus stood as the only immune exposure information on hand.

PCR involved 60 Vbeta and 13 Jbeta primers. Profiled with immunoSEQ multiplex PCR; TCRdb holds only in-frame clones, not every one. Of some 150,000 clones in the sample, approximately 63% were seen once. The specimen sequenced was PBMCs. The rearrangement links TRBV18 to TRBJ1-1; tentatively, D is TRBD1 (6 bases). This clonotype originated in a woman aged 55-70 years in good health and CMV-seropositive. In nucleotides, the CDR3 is TGTGCCAGCTCACCGGACAGCGAGAACACTGAAGCTTTCTTT. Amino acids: CASSPDSENTEAFF.